These 26 T cell receptor beta chains were sequenced from one sample in a study of identical twins. TCRdb recomputed calls from the 5' RACE reads with MiXCR, one row per CDR3 protein. The data hold about 900,000 distinct CDR3 sequences, with 9% to 15% observed a single time. This same sample was also part of a study on yellow fever vaccine responses in identical twins.

The sample comprised PBMCs. The source is a young woman in good health.

V usage is TRBV2 and J usage is TRBJ2-2; D may be TRBD1 (5 bases). Germline loops: CDR1 SNHLY, CDR2 FYNNEI. V lost 8 bases and J lost 4, with 32 bases in between. This CDR3 spans 20 amino acids. The CDR3 DNA sequence: TGTGCCAGCCGGGCACGATATATAGGGGAATATGCGGATTCCACCGGGGAGCTGTTTTTT. It is translated as CASRARYIGEYADSTGELFF.

This clonotype was found many times. The rearrangement joins TRBV28 to TRBJ2-3; weak D call: TRBD2 (5 bases). V gave up 5 bases and J gave up 6 bases, with 12 bases separating them. The CDR3 contains 13 residues. Germline lookup yields CDR1 MDHEN and CDR2 SYDVKM. The CDR3 bases are TGTGCCAGCAGTAAAGGACTGCGGGATACGCAGTATTTT. Amino acids: CASSKGLRDTQYF.

For this clonotype: With a much larger clone just one base away, this may be a read error. V and J are TRBV5-1 and TRBJ2-1; D is unclear. Per the germline V gene, CDR1 is SGHRS and CDR2 is YFSETQ. The CDR3 runs to 14 residues. In DNA, the CDR3 is TGCACCAGCAGCTTCCGGGCAGGCTACAATGAGCAGTTCTTC. Protein: CTSSFRAGYNEQFF.

This clonotype has at least ten counts. The chain joins TRBV28 to TRBJ1-6, with unresolved D. The V and J ends lost 4 bases and 3 bases respectively, with 10 bases between them. The CDR3 contains 15 residues. Germline V gene data show CDR1 as MDHEN and CDR2 as SYDVKM. CDR3 region: CASSSPWGYNSPLHF. CDR3 sequence (DNA): TGTGCCAGCAGTTCCCCGTGGGGCTATAATTCACCCCTCCACTTT.

This rearrangement joins TRBV12-3 or TRBV12-4 to TRBJ2-1, with D uncertain. CDR3 length equals 15 residues. V was cut by 2 bases and J by 2 bases, with 10 bases left in between. The CDR3 here is CASSLSVGTYNEQFF. Written as DNA, the CDR3 is TGTGCCAGCAGTTTAAGTGTAGGGACCTACAATGAGCAGTTCTTC.

This clonotype was seen ten or more times. V gene TRBV20-1 combines with J gene TRBJ2-7; D is uncertain. Germline loops: CDR1 DFQATT, CDR2 SNEGSKA (reference sequence). The CDR3 extends over 12 amino acids. V gave up 0 bases and J gave up 3 bases, with 6 bases separating them. The CDR3 DNA reads TGCAGTGCTAGAGATCAGTTCTACGAGCAGTACTTC. This sequence encodes CSARDQFYEQYF.

The chain employs TRBV18 and TRBJ2-5, with D perhaps assigned TRBD1 or TRBD2 (5 bases each). Germline CDR1 reads KGHSH; CDR2 reads LQKENI. Trimming pared 3 bases from V and 4 bases from J, leaving 9 bases between. The CDR3 spans 13 residues. CDR3 in DNA: TGTGCCAGCTCACCGGGGGTTTCAGAGACCCAGTACTTC. This gives the protein CASSPGVSETQYF.

The chain uses TRBV15 and TRBJ2-3; maybe TRBD1 (5 bases). Trimming stripped 2 bases from V and 0 bases from J, with 12 bases between. Germline V lookup: CDR1 LNHNV, CDR2 YYDKDF (reference sequence). This CDR3 spans 16 amino acids. The CDR3 loop is CATSRRGFPSTDTQYF. Here the CDR3 DNA reads TGTGCCACCAGCAGAAGGGGTTTTCCTAGCACAGATACGCAGTATTTT.

This clonotype was recorded a few times. This chain joins TRBV7-9 and TRBJ1-6; TRBD1 is a possible D gene (5 bases). The ends were cut back, 3 bases at V and 10 bases at J, with 16 bases in the middle. Germline-derived CDR1 and CDR2 are SEHNR and FQNEAQ (reference sequence). The CDR3 length is 15 residues. CDR3 DNA: TGTGCCAGCAGCTTTGGGCAGGGAAGAGGGTCACCCCTCCACTTT. Residues: CASSFGQGRGSPLHF.

Ten or more counts support this clonotype. The chain recombines TRBV5-1 with TRBJ2-1; D unclear. Germline loops: CDR1 SGHRS, CDR2 YFSETQ. The CDR3 sequence is 15 residues long. Trimming took off 0 bases at V and 2 bases at J, with 9 bases between the two ends. CDR3 nucleotide sequence: TGCGCCAGCAGCTTGGTTGCGGATACCTACAATGAGCAGTTCTTC. It encodes CASSLVADTYNEQFF.

The J gene is TRBJ2-3, the V gene TRBV20-1, with 9 positions matching TRBD2. J lost 0 bases, V lost 6 bases, and 4 bases had no gene match. Germline V CDR1 and CDR2: DFQATT, SNEGSKA (reference sequence). This CDR3 has 14 residues. CDR3 coding DNA: TGCAGTGCCCTAGCGGGAACTAGCACAGATACGCAGTATTTT. This sequence encodes CSALAGTSTDTQYF.

The CDR3: CASSLVRGALLGDTQYF. The CDR3 DNA follows: TGTGCCAGCAGTTTAGTGCGGGGGGCCCTGTTGGGAGATACGCAGTATTTT. The V gene is TRBV12-3 or TRBV12-4, the J gene TRBJ2-3; 8 nucleotides align to TRBD2. The CDR3 spans 17 residues. Trimming took 1 base from V and 5 from J; bases not matched to a gene: 11.

This chain connects TRBV7-8 to TRBJ1-6; a weak D match, TRBD1 (6 bases). The germline CDR1 and CDR2 sequences are SGHVS and FQNEAQ. The CDR3 totals 15 residues. V was cut by 6 bases and J by 10 bases, with 19 bases left in between. DNA of the CDR3: TGTGCCAGCAGACCCGGCAGGGGATACGACTCACCCCTCCACTTT. Translation gives CASRPGRGYDSPLHF.

This clonotype appeared many times. Its ends do not fully match the called genes, so a read error is possible. The rearrangement joins TRBV24-1 to TRBJ2-5; D is unclear. The CDR3 covers 17 residues. The germline CDR1 and CDR2 sequences are KGHDR and SFDVKD. CDR3 sequence reads: CATGDSVVRDGQETQYF. The CDR3 nucleotides are TGTGCCACCGGTGATTCGGTAGTTCGCGACGGCCAAGAGACCCAGTACTTC.

The chain is built from TRBV7-9 and TRBJ2-3, with a weak D call TRBD1 (6 bases). Trimming left V 3 bases short and J 0 bases short, with 10 bases between. The CDR3 spans 15 residues. Germline CDR1 and CDR2: SEHNR and FQNEAQ (reference sequence). The CDR3 DNA reads TGTGCCAGCAGCTTGAGCCAGGGGAGCACAGATACGCAGTATTTT. Protein: CASSLSQGSTDTQYF.

This clonotype was counted between two and nine times. The chain employs TRBV10-3 and TRBJ2-7; TRBD1 matches 9 bases. The CDR3 sequence is 16 residues long. With 2 bases clipped from V and 7 bases from J, the junction kept 12 bases outside the gene matches. Germline V lookup: CDR1 ENHRY, CDR2 SYGVKD. The CDR3 bases are TGTGCCATCAGTGAGACAGGGACAGGGCGCCTGGGGGAGCAGTACTTC. This translates into CAISETGTGRLGEQYF.

This clonotype was seen ten or more times. This chain joins TRBV10-1 and TRBJ1-1, with a weak D call TRBD1 (5 bases). Germline values: CDR1 WNHNN, CDR2 SYGVQD (reference sequence). This CDR3 has 13 amino acids. Trimming stripped 4 bases from V and 7 bases from J, with 13 bases between. CDR3 nucleotides: TGCGCCAGCAGTGTACGGGGGACGGGTGAAGCTTTCTTT. Translating it yields CASSVRGTGEAFF.

This chain joins TRBV5-1 and TRBJ2-1; D is unresolved. In germline, CDR1 is SGHRS, CDR2 YFSETQ. Trimming left V 3 bases short and J 2 bases short, with 9 bases between. The CDR3 spans 14 residues. CDR3 protein: CASSSGLTYNEQFF. In nucleotides, the CDR3 is TGCGCCAGCAGCTCAGGTCTGACCTACAATGAGCAGTTCTTC.

The chain joins TRBV5-6 to TRBJ2-7, with TRBD1 matching 9 bases. V gave up 4 bases and J gave up 7 bases; unmatched junction bases: 9. The CDR3 length is 14 residues. CDR1 SGHDT and CDR2 YYEEEE come from the germline V gene. The CDR3 sequence: CASSPSGTGKEQYF. CDR3 in DNA: TGTGCCAGCAGCCCCTCGGGGACAGGGAAGGAGCAGTACTTC.

This chain connects TRBV20-1 to TRBJ2-7, with 12 bases fitting TRBD2. The CDR3 has 14 amino acids. The V and J ends lost 4 bases and 3 bases, in that order; junction bases with no gene match: 4. Germline V lookup: CDR1 DFQATT, CDR2 SNEGSKA (reference sequence). The CDR3 is CSATLAGGVYEQYF. CDR3 nucleotides: TGCAGTGCTACCCTAGCGGGAGGGGTCTACGAGCAGTACTTC.

This clonotype was seen a handful of times. The chain employs TRBV5-1 and TRBJ2-5; a possible D gene is TRBD2 (6 bases). The CDR3 sequence is 13 residues long. Germline V CDR1 and CDR2: SGHRS, YFSETQ. Trimming cost V 3 bases and J 4 bases, with 10 bases left between them. This chain's CDR3 is CASSSSGGETQYF. The CDR3 region has the DNA TGCGCCAGCAGCTCCTCCGGGGGAGAGACCCAGTACTTC.

A few counts support this clonotype. The chain combines TRBV20-1 with TRBJ2-2; TRBD1 matches 7 bases. With V trimmed by 4 bases and J by 1 base, 12 bases remained unmatched. The CDR3 is 17 residues long. In germline, CDR1 is DFQATT, CDR2 SNEGSKA (reference sequence). Here the CDR3 reads CSANPSTGLGNTGELFF. CDR3 sequence (DNA): TGCAGTGCTAACCCCTCGACAGGGCTGGGGAACACCGGGGAGCTGTTTTTT.

This clonotype came up a few times. The genes are TRBV12-3 or TRBV12-4 and TRBJ1-2; no clear D. V was shortened by 7 bases and J by 8 bases, with 20 bases between the two germline ends. This CDR3 is built from 14 residues. CDR3 protein: CASTIGLAGGGYTF. The DNA for the CDR3 is TGTGCCAGCACCATAGGGCTCGCCGGCGGGGGCTACACCTTC.

The CDR3 DNA follows: TGCAGTGCTAGTTCGGGACAGGTAAATGAGCAGTTCTTC. Protein: CSASSGQVNEQFF. The V gene is TRBV20-1, the J gene TRBJ2-1; 8 nucleotides align to TRBD1. There are 13 residues in the CDR3. V lost 3 bases, J lost 7 bases, and 5 bases stayed unmatched. CDR1 is DFQATT, CDR2 SNEGSKA, per germline (reference sequence).

The chain employs TRBV7-2 and TRBJ2-1; no definite D call. Germline CDR1 SGHTA, CDR2 FQGNSA. The CDR3 is made up of 13 amino acids. The germline V and J ends were trimmed by 3 bases and 9 bases, with 12 bases remaining between them. CDR3 DNA: TGTGCCAGCAGCTTGGGGATAAGGGTTGAGCAGTTCTTC. Translated: CASSLGIRVEQFF.

The rearrangement links TRBV29-1 to TRBJ2-1; the D gene is possibly TRBD2 (6 bases). This CDR3 is built from 14 residues. V lost 3 bases and J lost 6, with 15 bases in between. The germline V gene has CDR1 SQVTM and CDR2 ANQGSEA. The CDR3 coding sequence is TGCAGCGTTGAGGAGAACGGGAGCTCCAATGAGCAGTTCTTC. It codes for CSVEENGSSNEQFF.